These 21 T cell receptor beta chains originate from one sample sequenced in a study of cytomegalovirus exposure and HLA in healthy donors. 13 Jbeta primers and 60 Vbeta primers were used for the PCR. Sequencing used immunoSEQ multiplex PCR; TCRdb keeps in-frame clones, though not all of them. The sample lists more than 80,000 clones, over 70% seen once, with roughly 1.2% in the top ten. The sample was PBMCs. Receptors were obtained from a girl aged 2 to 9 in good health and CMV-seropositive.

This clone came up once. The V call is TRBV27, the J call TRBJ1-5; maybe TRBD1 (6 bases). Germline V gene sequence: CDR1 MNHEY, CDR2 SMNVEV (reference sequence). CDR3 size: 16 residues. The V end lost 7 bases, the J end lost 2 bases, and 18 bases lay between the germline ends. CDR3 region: CASNPSQGFGNQPQHF. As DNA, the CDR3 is TGTGCCAGCAATCCCTCTCAGGGGTTCGGCAATCAGCCCCAGCATTTT.

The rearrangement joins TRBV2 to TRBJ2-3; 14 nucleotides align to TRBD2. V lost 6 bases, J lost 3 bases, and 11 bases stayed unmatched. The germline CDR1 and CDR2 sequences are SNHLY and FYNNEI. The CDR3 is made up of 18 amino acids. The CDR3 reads CASRHPGLAGVKTDTQYF. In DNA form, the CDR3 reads TGTGCCAGCAGGCATCCGGGACTAGCGGGAGTAAAGACAGATACGCAGTATTTT.

The CDR3 nucleotides read TGCGCCAGCAGCTCACAGGGAGAGGGTGGCTACACCTTC. Amino acids: CASSSQGEGGYTF. The J gene is TRBJ1-2, the V gene TRBV5-1; D might be TRBD1 (6 bases). Between the trimmed V and J ends, which lost 3 bases and 7 bases, there was a span of 13 bases. CDR1 is SGHRS, CDR2 YFSETQ, per germline. The CDR3 length is 13 residues.

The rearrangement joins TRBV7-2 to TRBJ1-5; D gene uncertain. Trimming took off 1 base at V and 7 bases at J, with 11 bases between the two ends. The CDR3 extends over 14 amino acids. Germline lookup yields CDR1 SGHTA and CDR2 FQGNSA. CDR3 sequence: CASSLGNPGQPQHF. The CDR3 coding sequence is TGTGCCAGCAGCTTAGGGAATCCCGGGCAGCCCCAGCATTTT.

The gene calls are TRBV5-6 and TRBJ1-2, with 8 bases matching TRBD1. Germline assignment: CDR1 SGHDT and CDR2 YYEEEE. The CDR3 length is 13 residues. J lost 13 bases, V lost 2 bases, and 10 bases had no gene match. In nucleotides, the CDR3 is TGTGCCAGCAGCTTCACCCCCGGACAGGGTCGCACCTTC. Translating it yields CASSFTPGQGRTF.

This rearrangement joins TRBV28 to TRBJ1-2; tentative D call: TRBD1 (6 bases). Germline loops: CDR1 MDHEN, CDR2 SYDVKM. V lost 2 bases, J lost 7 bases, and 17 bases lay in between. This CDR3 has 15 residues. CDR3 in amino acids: CASSLQQGGYGGYTF. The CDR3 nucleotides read TGTGCCAGCAGTTTACAACAGGGCGGTTATGGTGGCTACACCTTC.

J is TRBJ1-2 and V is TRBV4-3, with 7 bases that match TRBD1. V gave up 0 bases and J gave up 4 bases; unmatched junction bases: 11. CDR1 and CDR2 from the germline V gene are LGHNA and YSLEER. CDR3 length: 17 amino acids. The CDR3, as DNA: TGCGCCAGCAGCCAAGATATGACTCACAGGGGAAGCTATGGCTACACCTTC. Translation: CASSQDMTHRGSYGYTF.

The chain's CDR3 is CSVATGTGRSNEQFF. The CDR3, as DNA: TGCAGCGTTGCAACCGGGACAGGGAGGTCAAATGAGCAGTTCTTC. V gene TRBV29-1 combines with J gene TRBJ2-1, with 9 bases aligning to TRBD1. J lost 7 bases, V lost 4 bases, and 11 bases had no gene match. CDR1 is SQVTM, CDR2 ANQGSEA, per germline. The CDR3 has 15 residues.

The CDR3 loop is CASSPLAGGQETQYF. CDR3 bases: TGTGCCAGCAGCCCCTTAGCGGGAGGGCAAGAGACCCAGTACTTC. The chain recombines TRBV9 with TRBJ2-5, with TRBD2 identical over 11 bases. The CDR3 sequence is 15 residues long. Germline trimming cut 4 bases from V and 2 bases from J; bases unmatched to any gene: 4. Per germline, CDR1 SGDLS and CDR2 YYNGEE.

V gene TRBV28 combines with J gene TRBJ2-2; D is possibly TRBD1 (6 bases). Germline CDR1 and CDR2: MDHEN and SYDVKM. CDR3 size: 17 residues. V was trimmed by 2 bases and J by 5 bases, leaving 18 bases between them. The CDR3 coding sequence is TGTGCCAGCAGTTTAAGGCCCGGCAGGGGCGGAACCGGGGAGCTGTTTTTT. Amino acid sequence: CASSLRPGRGGTGELFF.

CDR3 loop: CASSRGAAGVTEAFF. CDR3 in DNA: TGCGCCAGCAGCCGCGGGGCAGCGGGGGTAACTGAAGCTTTCTTT. The genes are TRBV4-3 and TRBJ1-1, with D tentatively TRBD1 (5 bases). This CDR3 contains 15 residues. Germline V gene lookup returns CDR1 LGHNA and CDR2 YSLEER. Deletions cut 4 bases from V and 5 bases from J, with 17 bases between.

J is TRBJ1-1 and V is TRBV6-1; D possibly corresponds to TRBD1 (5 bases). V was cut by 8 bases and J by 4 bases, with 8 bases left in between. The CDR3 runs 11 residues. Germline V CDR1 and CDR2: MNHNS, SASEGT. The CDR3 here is CASVQGTEAFF. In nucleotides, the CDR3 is TGTGCCAGCGTCCAGGGCACTGAAGCTTTCTTT.

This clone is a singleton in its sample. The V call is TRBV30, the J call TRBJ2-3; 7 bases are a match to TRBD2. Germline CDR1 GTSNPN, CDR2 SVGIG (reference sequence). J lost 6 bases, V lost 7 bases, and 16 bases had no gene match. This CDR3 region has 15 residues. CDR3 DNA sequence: TGTGCCTCCGCGTTCGGGAGGTCACCTCTGGATACGCAGTATTTT. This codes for CASAFGRSPLDTQYF.

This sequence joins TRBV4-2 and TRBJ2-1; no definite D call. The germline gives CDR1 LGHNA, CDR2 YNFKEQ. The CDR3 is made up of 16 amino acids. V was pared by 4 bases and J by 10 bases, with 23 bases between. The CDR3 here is CASSLHSQDTLQEQFF. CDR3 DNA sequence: TGTGCCAGCAGCCTGCATTCTCAGGATACTCTACAGGAGCAGTTCTTC.

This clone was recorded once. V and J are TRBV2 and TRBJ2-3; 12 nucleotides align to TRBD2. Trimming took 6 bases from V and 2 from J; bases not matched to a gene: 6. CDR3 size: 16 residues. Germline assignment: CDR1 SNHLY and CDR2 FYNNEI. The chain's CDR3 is CASRELAGGPTDTQYF. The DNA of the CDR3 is TGTGCCAGCAGGGAACTAGCGGGAGGCCCCACAGATACGCAGTATTTT.

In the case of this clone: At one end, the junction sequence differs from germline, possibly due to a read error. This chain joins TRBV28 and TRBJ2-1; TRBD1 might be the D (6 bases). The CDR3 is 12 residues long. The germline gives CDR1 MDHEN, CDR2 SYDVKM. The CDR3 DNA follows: TGTGCCAGCACCGAAGAGCTAGGGGGTACGGTCTTC. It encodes CASTEELGGTVF.

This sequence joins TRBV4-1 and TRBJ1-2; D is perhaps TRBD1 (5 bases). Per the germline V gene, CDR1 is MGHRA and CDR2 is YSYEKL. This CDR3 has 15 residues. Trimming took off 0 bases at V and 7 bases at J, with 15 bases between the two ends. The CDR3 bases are TGCGCCAGCAGCCAAGATCCAGGTAGGGGAAGTGGCTACACCTTC. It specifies CASSQDPGRGSGYTF.

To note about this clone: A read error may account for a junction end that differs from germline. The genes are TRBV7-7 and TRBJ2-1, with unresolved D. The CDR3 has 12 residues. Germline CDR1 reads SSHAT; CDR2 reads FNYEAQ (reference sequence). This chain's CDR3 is CASRASDNEQFF. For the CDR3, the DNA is TGTGCCAGCAGGGCCTCCGACAATGAGCAGTTCTTC.

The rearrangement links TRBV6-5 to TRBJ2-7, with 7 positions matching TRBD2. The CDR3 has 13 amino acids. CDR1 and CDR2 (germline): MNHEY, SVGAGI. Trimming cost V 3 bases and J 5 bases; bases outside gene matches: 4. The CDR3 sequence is CASSYLGGNEQYF. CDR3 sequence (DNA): TGTGCCAGCAGTTATTTGGGGGGGAACGAGCAGTACTTC.

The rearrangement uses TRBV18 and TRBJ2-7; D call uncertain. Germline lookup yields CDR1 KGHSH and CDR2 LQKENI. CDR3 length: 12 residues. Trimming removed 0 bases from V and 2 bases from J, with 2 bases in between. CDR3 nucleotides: TGTGCCAGCTCACCACCCACCTACGAGCAGTACTTC. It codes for CASSPPTYEQYF.

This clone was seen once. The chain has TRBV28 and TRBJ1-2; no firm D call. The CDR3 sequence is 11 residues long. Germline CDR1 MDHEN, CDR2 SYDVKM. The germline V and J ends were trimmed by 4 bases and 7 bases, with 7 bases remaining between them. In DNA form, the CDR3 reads TGTGCCAGCAGTTCCATCGGTGGCTACACCTTC. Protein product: CASSSIGGYTF.